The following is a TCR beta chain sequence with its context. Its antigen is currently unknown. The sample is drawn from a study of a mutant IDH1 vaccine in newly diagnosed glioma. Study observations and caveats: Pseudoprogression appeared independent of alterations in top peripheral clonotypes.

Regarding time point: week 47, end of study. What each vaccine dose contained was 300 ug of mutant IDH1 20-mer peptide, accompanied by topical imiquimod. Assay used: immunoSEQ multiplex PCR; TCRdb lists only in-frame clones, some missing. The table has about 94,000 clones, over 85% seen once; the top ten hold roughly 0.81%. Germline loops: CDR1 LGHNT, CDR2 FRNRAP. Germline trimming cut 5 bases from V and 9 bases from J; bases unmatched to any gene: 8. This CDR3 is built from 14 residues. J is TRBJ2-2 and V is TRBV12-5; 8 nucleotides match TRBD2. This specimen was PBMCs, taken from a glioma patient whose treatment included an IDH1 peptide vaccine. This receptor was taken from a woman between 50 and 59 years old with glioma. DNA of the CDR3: TGTGCTAGTGGTCCCCCGGGGGGGCGTCGGGAGCTGTTTTTT. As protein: CASGPPGGRRELFF.